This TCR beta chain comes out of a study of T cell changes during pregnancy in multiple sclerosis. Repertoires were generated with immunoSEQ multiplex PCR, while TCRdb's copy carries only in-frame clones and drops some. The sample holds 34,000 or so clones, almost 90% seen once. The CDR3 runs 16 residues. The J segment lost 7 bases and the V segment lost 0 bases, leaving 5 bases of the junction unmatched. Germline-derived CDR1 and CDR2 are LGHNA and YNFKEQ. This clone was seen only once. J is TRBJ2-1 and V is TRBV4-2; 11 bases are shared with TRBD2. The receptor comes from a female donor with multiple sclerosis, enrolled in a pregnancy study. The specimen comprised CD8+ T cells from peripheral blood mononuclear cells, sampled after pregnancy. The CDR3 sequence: CASSQDGSGGANEQFF. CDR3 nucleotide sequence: TGTGCCAGCAGCCAAGATGGTAGCGGGGGGGCTAATGAGCAGTTCTTC.